The present entry profiles one TCR beta chain with its context. The CDR3 runs to 11 residues. The germline V gene has CDR1 SGHDT and CDR2 YYEEEE. Trimming took 4 bases from V and 7 from J, leaving 9 bases between them. The data originate from a study of blood T cell repertoires in COVID-19. For the study at large: Researchers got acute and convalescent COVID-19 samples from the United States, Italy and Spain. Nucleic acid was either cDNA or gDNA, and it came from T cells, B-cell-depleted T cells, or PBMCs.

The authors' processing: Estimated nucleated cell counts came from reference gene primer amplification. Data came from immunoSEQ multiplex PCR; TCRdb stores just in-frame clones and leaves some out. That table gives V, J and clone size, and the DNA gave D and trimming. This table has around 140,000 clones, about 80% appearing once. Individuals drawn from 20 to 25 US areas were roughly 18 to 100 years old. The specimen sequenced was PBMCs or T cells enriched from blood (not recorded which). The receptor was isolated from a man aged 35 to 55 with acute COVID-19. V and J are TRBV5-6 and TRBJ2-7; unclear D gene. CDR3 sequence (DNA): TGTGCCAGCAGCAACGACTGGGAGCAGTACTTC. This codes for CASSNDWEQYF.